Listed below are T cell receptor beta chains from one sample, sequenced in a study of T cells in Graves' hyperthyroidism and ophthalmopathy. TCRdb reanalysed the multiplex PCR reads using MiXCR and keeps one entry per CDR3 protein. The sample has more than 300,000 distinct CDR3 sequences, roughly 14% seen once; the top ten hold approximately 25%. Source material: blood. Receptor source: a woman aged 30 to 39 with Graves' hyperthyroidism. The CDR3 runs from the conserved cysteine through the conserved F or W. The order of the fields is clone size, V gene, D gene, J gene, CDR3 protein, CDR3 DNA. D genes are given only for firm matches. Clone size is given for some rows only: seen once, a few or many times, or a class if the clone is expanded.

NA	TRBV11-2	TRBD1	TRBJ2-7	CTSRVLGTGNYEQYF	TGTACCAGCAGGGTCCTCGGGACAGGGAACTACGAGCAGTACTTC
few	TRBV9	NA	TRBJ2-7	CASSSVSAPPRGVYEQYF	TGTGCCAGCAGCTCCGTTAGTGCCCCTCCGCGGGGTGTGTACGAGCAGTACTTC
many	TRBV27	NA	TRBJ1-4	CASSSNDEKLFF	TGTGCCAGCAGTTCAAACGACGAAAAACTGTTTTTT
few	TRBV5-5	TRBD2	TRBJ2-3	CASSLRTSQNTDTQYF	TGTGCCAGCAGCCTACGGACTAGCCAAAACACAGATACGCAGTATTTT
NA	TRBV7-9	NA	TRBJ2-1	CAGNNEQFF	TGTGCCGGGAACAATGAGCAGTTCTTC
NA	TRBV24-1	NA	TRBJ2-1	CATSDSGPRRRVGNEQFF	TGTGCCACCAGTGATTCTGGCCCCAGGCGGAGGGTAGGCAATGAGCAGTTCTTC
once	TRBV11-2	NA	TRBJ2-7	CASSLGAGNDEQYF	TGTGCCAGCAGCTTAGGGGCGGGAAATGACGAGCAGTACTTC
many	TRBV28	NA	TRBJ2-1	CASSFSRVTYNEQFF	TGTGCCAGCAGTTTCTCCAGGGTAACCTACAATGAGCAGTTCTTC
many	TRBV28	TRBD1	TRBJ1-1	CASSARGTGVGNTEAFF	TGTGCCAGCAGTGCCCGGGGGACAGGGGTAGGGAACACTGAAGCTTTCTTT
NA	TRBV15	NA	TRBJ1-6	CATSREDSPLHF	TGTGCCACCAGCCGAGAGGATTCACCCCTCCACTTT
NA	TRBV11-1	TRBD2	TRBJ2-1	CASSAGLAGQNEQFF	TGTGCCAGCAGCGCAGGACTAGCGGGCCAAAATGAGCAGTTCTTC
many	TRBV29-1	TRBD1	TRBJ1-4	CSVEGPAGTGSEKLFF	TGCAGCGTTGAAGGGCCTGCCGGGACAGGAAGTGAAAAACTGTTTTTT
many	TRBV7-9	NA	TRBJ2-7	CASSSDGPYEQYF	TGTGCCAGCAGTTCCGACGGGCCCTACGAGCAGTACTTC
many	TRBV27	TRBD1	TRBJ1-2	CASRQGYGYTF	TGTGCCAGCAGACAGGGGTACGGCTACACCTTC
few	TRBV20-1	NA	TRBJ2-1	CSASVARIDPSSYNEQFF	TGCAGTGCTAGTGTAGCTAGAATTGACCCAAGCTCCTACAATGAGCAGTTCTTC
few	TRBV20-1	NA	TRBJ2-7	CSATPGAREEQYF	TGCAGTGCTACTCCGGGCGCCCGTGAAGAGCAGTACTTC
many	TRBV30	NA	TRBJ2-2	CAWSVGSGELFF	TGTGCCTGGAGTGTGGGATCCGGGGAGCTGTTTTTT
NA	TRBV5-1	NA	TRBJ1-6	CASRVDVASPLHF	TGCGCCAGCAGAGTGGACGTTGCTTCACCCCTCCACTTT
few	TRBV5-1	TRBD1	TRBJ2-7	CASSIGQVRTYEQYF	TGCGCCAGCAGCATCGGACAGGTTAGGACCTACGAGCAGTACTTC
few	TRBV6-1	TRBD2	TRBJ2-7	CATQASGMNEQYF	TGTGCCACGCAGGCTAGCGGGATGAACGAGCAGTACTTC
many	TRBV27	NA	TRBJ1-1	CASSLQEGDTEAFF	TGTGCCAGCAGCCTTCAAGAAGGGGACACTGAAGCTTTCTTT
NA	TRBV7-2	TRBD1	TRBJ1-2	CASGPRRDRVNYGYTF	TGTGCCAGCGGCCCACGACGGGACAGAGTTAACTATGGCTACACCTTC
few	TRBV5-8	NA	TRBJ1-4	CASSSAPGKLFF	TGTGCCAGCAGCTCGGCCCCGGGGAAACTGTTTTTT
NA	TRBV10-3	NA	TRBJ2-3	CAIQQGWTDTQYF	TGTGCCATCCAGCAGGGATGGACAGATACGCAGTATTTT
few	TRBV6-9	NA	TRBJ2-1	CASSYRGERDEQFF	TGTGCCAGCAGTTATAGGGGGGAGCGGGATGAGCAGTTCTTC
many	TRBV19	TRBD1	TRBJ2-2	CASSGTAGAGELFF	TGTGCCAGTAGTGGGACAGCTGGGGCCGGGGAGCTGTTTTTT
many	TRBV6-2/TRBV6-3	NA	TRBJ2-7	CASRNPGSSYEQYF	TGTGCCAGCCGCAACCCGGGGAGCTCCTACGAGCAGTACTTC
many	TRBV7-2	TRBD2	TRBJ2-1	CASSPTGGLAGGNNEQFF	TGTGCCAGCAGCCCCACTGGGGGACTAGCGGGAGGGAATAATGAGCAGTTCTTC
many	TRBV19	NA	TRBJ2-7	CASSIANGGYEQYF	TGTGCCAGTAGTATAGCAAACGGAGGGTACGAGCAGTACTTC
NA	TRBV28	TRBD1	TRBJ2-1	CASGTLGTGNNEQFF	TGTGCCAGTGGCACCTTGGGGACAGGGAACAATGAGCAGTTCTTC
many	TRBV3-1	TRBD2	TRBJ2-2	CASTGTSGRTGELFF	TGTGCCAGCACCGGCACTAGCGGGAGAACCGGGGAGCTGTTTTTT
few	TRBV19	NA	TRBJ1-6	CATRSAETNSPLHF	TGTGCCACTCGGTCGGCCGAGACTAATTCACCCCTCCACTTT
NA	TRBV11-1	TRBD2	TRBJ2-1	CASSLRLPGLGGDEQFF	TGTGCCAGCAGCTTACGCCTTCCGGGACTAGGGGGGGATGAGCAGTTCTTC
many	TRBV28	TRBD2	TRBJ2-7	CASSFGAGGPGEQYF	TGTGCCAGCAGTTTCGGAGCGGGAGGGCCGGGCGAGCAGTACTTC
many	TRBV20-1	TRBD1	TRBJ1-2	CSAPITGGSRNYGYTF	TGCAGTGCCCCGATTACAGGGGGGTCGAGGAACTATGGCTACACCTTC
many	TRBV2	TRBD1	TRBJ1-1	CASSVQGGRMNTEAFF	TGTGCCAGCAGTGTCCAGGGGGGTCGAATGAACACTGAAGCTTTCTTT
NA	TRBV3-1	TRBD2	TRBJ2-3	CASSHYAGGWADTQYF	TGTGCCAGCAGCCATTATGCGGGAGGGTGGGCAGATACGCAGTATTTT
NA	TRBV5-5	NA	TRBJ2-7	CASSSTFEQYF	TGTGCCAGCAGCTCTACCTTCGAGCAGTACTTC
NA	TRBV24-1	TRBD2	TRBJ2-4	CATSSATSGKNIQYF	TGTGCCACCAGCTCCGCGACTAGCGGAAAAAACATTCAGTACTTC
NA	TRBV11-2	NA	TRBJ1-6	CASSTRAGEGSPLHF	TGTGCCAGCAGCACCCGGGCAGGGGAAGGTTCACCCCTCCACTTT